These T cell receptor beta chains were read from a single sample in a study of shared clonotypes between healthy human individuals. Sequencing used immunoSEQ multiplex PCR; TCRdb keeps in-frame clones, though not all of them. The sample consists of about 700,000 clones, about 91% of them appearing once. Sequenced: naive CD8+ T cells sorted from blood. The receptor source for this set is a young man in good health. The CDR3 runs from the conserved cysteine through the conserved F or W. D genes are given only for firm matches. Size is stated for part of the rows, as once, few or many counts, or as a class when the clone is expanded.

clone_size j_call v_call d_call cdr3_nt cdr3_aa
. TRBJ2-4 TRBV7-8 . TGTGCCAGCAGTCCTCCTCAGATGGGGGCCAAAAACATTCAGTACTTC CASSPPQMGAKNIQYF
. TRBJ2-1 TRBV2 . TGTGTCCAGCAACCCGGGACCGACTCCTACAATGAGCAGTTCTTC CVQQPGTDSYNEQFF
. TRBJ2-1 TRBV9 TRBD2 TGTGCCAGCAGCGACCATGGACTAGCGGGAGTCGGTAATGAGCAGTTCTTC CASSDHGLAGVGNEQFF
. TRBJ1-2 TRBV30 TRBD1 TGTGCCTGGAGACCCGGGACAGGCACTAACTATGGCTACACCTTC CAWRPGTGTNYGYTF
. TRBJ2-7 TRBV13 . TGTGCCAGCAGCTTAGGACAGGGCTTTCGGGTCGAGCAGTACTTC CASSLGQGFRVEQYF
. TRBJ2-5 TRBV30 . TGTGCCTGGAGCTTCGGACAGTCCCAAGAGACCCAGTACTTC CAWSFGQSQETQYF
. TRBJ2-7 TRBV19 . TGTGCCAGTAGTATGTACTATCCGAGCTCCTACGAGCAGTACTTC CASSMYYPSSYEQYF
. TRBJ2-3 TRBV27 . TGTGCCAGCAGCTCCGGGGTAGCGGACTCAGATACGCAGTATTTT CASSSGVADSDTQYF
. TRBJ1-5 TRBV28 . TGTGCCAGCAGTACAATTGTTAGCAATCAGCCCCAGCATTTT CASSTIVSNQPQHF
. TRBJ2-5 TRBV11-2 TRBD2 TGTGCCAGCAGCTTAATAACTAGCGGGTTGGGGATTAAAGAGACCCAGTACTTC CASSLITSGLGIKETQYF
. TRBJ2-5 TRBV5-6 TRBD2 TGTGCCAGCAGTCTAGCGGGAGACCAAGAGACCCAGTACTTC CASSLAGDQETQYF
. TRBJ1-5 TRBV21-1 . TGTGCCAGCAGCAAGACAGGGGAAGGGAATAGCAATCAGCCCCAGCATTTT CASSKTGEGNSNQPQHF
. TRBJ2-7 TRBV11-1 . TGTGCCAGCAGCTCAGGGGACTACGAGCAGTACTTC CASSSGDYEQYF
. TRBJ2-3 TRBV7-9 TRBD2 TGTGCCAGCAGCTTTATCGGACTAGCGGGAACCACAGATACGCAGTATTTT CASSFIGLAGTTDTQYF
. TRBJ2-7 TRBV9 TRBD1 TGTGCCAGCAGCGCCGGGACAGGAGATTACGAGCAGTACTTC CASSAGTGDYEQYF
. TRBJ2-2 TRBV7-8 TRBD1 TGTGCCAGCAGCTACGGACAGGGGCCCCTCCTTGAGCTGTTTTTT CASSYGQGPLLELFF
. TRBJ2-7 TRBV7-8 . TGTGCCAGCAGCTTAACCCATTACGAGCAGTACTTC CASSLTHYEQYF
. TRBJ2-1 TRBV11-2 . TGTGCCAGCAGCCCACGCTCCTACAATGAGCAGTTCTTC CASSPRSYNEQFF
once TRBJ2-2 TRBV28 . TGTGCCAGCAGCCTTACAGCGACCGGGGAGCTGTTTTTT CASSLTATGELFF
. TRBJ2-2 TRBV6-5 . TGTGCCAGCAGTTACTGGAACGGGGCGAACACCGGGGAGCTGTTTTTT CASSYWNGANTGELFF
. TRBJ1-1 TRBV6-5 . TGTGCCAGCATGTCCATAACGAACACTGAAGCTTTCTTT CASMSITNTEAFF
. TRBJ2-7 TRBV29-1 TRBD1 TGCAGCGTTCAGACAGGGGAGGCCTACGAGCAGTACTTC CSVQTGEAYEQYF
. TRBJ2-3 TRBV27 TRBD2 TGTGCCAGCAGTTTCTCTGAGGGTAGCGGGATAGATACGCAGTATTTT CASSFSEGSGIDTQYF
. TRBJ2-1 TRBV28 TRBD2 TGTGCCAGCAGGCCGGGACTAGCGGTCTGGGATGAGCAGTTCTTC CASRPGLAVWDEQFF
. TRBJ1-5 TRBV28 . TGTGCCAGCAGTACCCCGGTTGTAGGGCGGATTCAAAGCAATCAGCCCCAGCATTTT CASSTPVVGRIQSNQPQHF
. TRBJ1-1 TRBV27 . TGTGCCAGCCTGATGGCCCCGAACACTGAAGCTTTCTTT CASLMAPNTEAFF
. TRBJ2-7 TRBV10-3 . TGTGCCATCAGGGGGACTGATCCGTCCTACCAGCAGTACTTC CAIRGTDPSYQQYF
. TRBJ2-3 TRBV4-1 . TGCGCCAGCAGCCCTCACACGGAATTTAGTGGAGATACGCAGTATTTT CASSPHTEFSGDTQYF
. TRBJ2-7 TRBV27 TRBD2 TGTGCCAGCAGTCCGGGACTAGCGGGAGCTGAGCAGTACTTC CASSPGLAGAEQYF
. TRBJ2-6 TRBV27 . TGTGCCAGCACTTGGTCCTACTCTGGGGCCAACGTCCTGACTTTC CASTWSYSGANVLTF
. TRBJ2-7 TRBV29-1 TRBD2 TGCAGCGTTGTCCTCGGGAGGGCCTTGTACGAGCAGTACTTC CSVVLGRALYEQYF
. TRBJ1-5 TRBV5-1 . TGCGCCAGCAGCTTGGGGGGGATTAGCAATCAGCCCCAGCATTTT CASSLGGISNQPQHF
few TRBJ1-5 TRBV19 TRBD1 TGTGCCAGTAGTATAGATCGGGACAGACCTTATAGCAATCAGCCCCAGCATTTT CASSIDRDRPYSNQPQHF
. TRBJ1-5 TRBV27 TRBD1 TGTGCCAGCAGTAGGACAGGGTCTAAGCAGCCCCAGCATTTT CASSRTGSKQPQHF
. TRBJ1-3 TRBV7-2 . TGTGCCAGCAGCGACGGTGGGATTCGTGCTAACACCATATATTTT CASSDGGIRANTIYF
. TRBJ2-6 TRBV9 . TGTGCCAGCAGCGTAGTCCCCGTTGGAGGGGTTGTCTCTGGGGCCAACGTCCTGACTTTC CASSVVPVGGVVSGANVLTF
. TRBJ2-1 TRBV27 . TGTGCCAGCAGTTTGCCCCTAGGCGGTCCCTACAATGAGCAGTTCTTC CASSLPLGGPYNEQFF
. TRBJ2-3 TRBV6-1 TRBD1 TGTGCCAGCAGTGAGAGGTGGGGAACAGGGGCAGATACGCAGTATTTT CASSERWGTGADTQYF
. TRBJ2-1 TRBV9 . TGTGCCAGCAGTCATCTAGCCCATGAGCAGTTCTTC CASSHLAHEQFF
. TRBJ2-2 TRBV5-5 . TGTGCCAGCACCCCGCCCTCGGGACTGAACACCGGGGAGCTGTTTTTT CASTPPSGLNTGELFF
. TRBJ2-7 TRBV19 TRBD2 TGTGCCAGTAGTATCCGGCTAGCGGGAGTAAAGACCTACGAGCAGTACTTC CASSIRLAGVKTYEQYF
few TRBJ1-2 TRBV29-1 . TGCAGCGTTGAGGGGGACTACGGCTACACCTTC CSVEGDYGYTF
. TRBJ2-5 TRBV6-5 . TGTGCCAGCAGCGGGATAAAGCAAGAGACCCAGTACTTC CASSGIKQETQYF
. TRBJ2-7 TRBV7-9 TRBD1 TGTGCCAGCAGCTCCTCACAGGGGGCAGAAATCTACGAGCAGTACTTC CASSSSQGAEIYEQYF
. TRBJ2-7 TRBV28 TRBD1 TGTGCCAGCAGTTTAAGGGACAGTTACGACGAGCAGTACTTC CASSLRDSYDEQYF
. TRBJ2-1 TRBV18 . TGTGCCAGCTCACTCGACTGGCTCAATGAGCAGTTCTTC CASSLDWLNEQFF
. TRBJ2-7 TRBV27 TRBD1 TGTGCCAGCAGTACACACAGGGGGCGTGGATACGAGCAGTACTTC CASSTHRGRGYEQYF
once TRBJ2-6 TRBV14 . TGTGCCAGCAGCAGTAGCTCTGGGGCCAACGTCCTGACTTTC CASSSSSGANVLTF
. TRBJ1-5 TRBV27 . TGTGCCAGCAGTTATGCCAGCGCCAGGAATCAGCCCCAGCATTTT CASSYASARNQPQHF
. TRBJ2-7 TRBV9 TRBD1 TGTGCCAGCAGCGTAGAACAGGGGAACGAGCAGTACTTC CASSVEQGNEQYF